The 3 T cell receptor beta chains below were found in one sample sequenced in a study of memory CD4+ T cells and cytomegalovirus serostatus. Single viable CD3+CD4+CD8-CD45RO+ cells were sorted as the memory CD4+ T cells. Method: immunoSEQ multiplex PCR; TCRdb's copy keeps in-frame clones and lacks some. The table shows 50,000 to 60,000 clones, with over 75% occurring only once. The sample comprised memory CD4+ T cells from blood. Source of these receptors: an adult in good health and CMV-seronegative.

V usage is TRBV19 and J usage is TRBJ2-5; D call uncertain. V was pared by 5 bases and J by 1 base, with 8 bases between. Germline V gene lookup returns CDR1 LNHDA and CDR2 SQIVND (reference sequence). This CDR3 has 13 residues. The DNA of the CDR3 is TGTGCCAGTAGTGGCGGATTCCAAGAGACCCAGTACTTC. Translating gives CASSGGFQETQYF.

This chain links TRBV18 with TRBJ2-5; D is perhaps TRBD1 (6 bases). V was trimmed by 4 bases and J by 2 bases, leaving 11 bases between them. CDR3 size: 14 residues. CDR1 is KGHSH and CDR2 is LQKENI in the germline V gene. CDR3 residues: CASSRLQGQETQYF. CDR3 coding DNA: TGTGCCAGCTCACGATTACAGGGACAAGAGACCCAGTACTTC.

The chain joins TRBV6-1 to TRBJ2-7; D is unresolved. V lost 1 base and J 6 bases, leaving 13 bases between the germline ends. CDR1 and CDR2 from the germline V gene are MNHNS and SASEGT. The CDR3 spans 14 residues. CDR3 residues: CASSEGFSPVEQYF. As DNA, the CDR3 is TGTGCCAGCAGTGAAGGGTTCTCACCCGTCGAGCAGTACTTC.